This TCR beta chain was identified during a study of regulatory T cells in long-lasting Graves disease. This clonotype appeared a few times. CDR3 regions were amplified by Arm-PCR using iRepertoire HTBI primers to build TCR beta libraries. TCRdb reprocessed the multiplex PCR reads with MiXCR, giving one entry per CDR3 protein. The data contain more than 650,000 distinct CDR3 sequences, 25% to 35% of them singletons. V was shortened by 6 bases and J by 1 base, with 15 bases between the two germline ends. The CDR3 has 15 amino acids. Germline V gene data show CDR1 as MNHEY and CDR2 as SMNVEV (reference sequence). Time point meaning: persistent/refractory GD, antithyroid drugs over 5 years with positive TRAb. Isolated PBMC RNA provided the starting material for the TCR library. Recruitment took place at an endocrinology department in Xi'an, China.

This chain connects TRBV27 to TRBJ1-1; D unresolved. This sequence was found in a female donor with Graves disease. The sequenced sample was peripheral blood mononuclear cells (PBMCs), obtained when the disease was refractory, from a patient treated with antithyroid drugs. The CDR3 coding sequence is TGTGCCAGCAGCCTTCCCCGGCCTCAGAACACTGAAGCTTTCTTT. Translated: CASSLPRPQNTEAFF.